The entry below gives a single T cell receptor beta chain sequence along with its context. Antigen unknown. Germline trimming cut 8 bases from V and 3 bases from J; bases unmatched to any gene: 8. CDR3 length: 14 residues. The data originate from a study of metastatic and nonmetastatic thyroid tumors. Nobody among the patients had been given any treatment before thyroid surgery. TCRdb reprocessed the PCR reads via MiXCR. This sample has roughly 22,000 clones, with roughly 13% found just once. General study results and limits: According to reports, the diversity of TCR beta was significantly higher in malignant thyroid tumors than in benign nodules, and this held in both blood and tumor samples.

This chain links TRBV12-3 or TRBV12-4 with TRBJ2-7; TRBD2 matches 9 bases. The origin of this receptor is a female donor with papillary thyroid cancer or a benign thyroid nodule (not recorded which). Some clones in this sample may be carry-over from other donors' samples. The sample taken for sequencing was blood. CDR3 loop: CASLWGSGGYEQYF. DNA of the CDR3: TGTGCCAGCCTCTGGGGTAGCGGGGGCTACGAGCAGTACTTC.